This T cell receptor beta chain was recorded in a study of regulatory T cells in long-lasting Graves disease (dated by TCRdb to about 2021). General notes on the study: Persistent Graves' disease was defined as persistently positive TSH receptor autoantibodies together with antithyroid drug treatment for over 5 years. Peripheral blood TCR sequencing and RNA sequencing compared persistent Graves' disease patients with newly diagnosed Graves' disease patients. The study was registered as a clinical trial and conducted in China. A total of some 35 samples underwent TCR sequencing, from roughly 13 patients with persistent Graves' disease and approximately 20 patients with newly diagnosed Graves' disease. In the clinical cohort, patients with persistent Graves' disease had used antithyroid drugs for an average of about 10.3 years.

Including cysteine and phenylalanine, the CDR3 has 16 amino acids. The sequence is cut down to CDR3 DNA, 48 bases in frame from base 1. The germline V gene encodes CDR1 LNHNV and CDR2 YYDKDF (reference sequence). Trimming costs V 3 bases and J 8 bases, and their ends lie 19 bases apart. In the paper's terms, the time point label means: persistent/refractory GD, antithyroid drugs over 5 years with positive TRAb. For both TCR sequencing and RNA sequencing, RNA was extracted from PBMCs in TRIzol. Graves' disease was diagnosed according to American Thyroid Association guidelines. Recruitment of patients was carried out at an endocrinology department in Xi'an, China. Each patient gave 8.5 to 9.5 milliliters of peripheral blood, collected in an EDTA anticoagulant tube. PBMCs were isolated by Ficoll Paque Plus density gradient separation without further T cell sorting. An Agilent 2100 Bioanalyzer and agarose gel were used to assess RNA quality, and a NanoDrop 2000 was used to measure RNA concentration.

This clonotype was counted only a few times. Its antigen specificity is not known. It has no much larger one-base neighbor in the sample; base qualities were not kept. The investigation overall reported the following: Persistent disease showed preferential use of TRBV28, TRBJ1-2 and TRBJ2-5, whereas newly diagnosed disease favored TRBV20-1 and TRBJ2-1. Sequencing and analysis were limited to the TCR beta chain. Persistent Graves' disease patients showed lower TCR Shannon entropy and fewer highly expanded clones than newly diagnosed patients, suggesting clonal expansion. A larger number of public clonotypes was shared among persistent patients (fewer than 3,000) than among newly diagnosed patients (approximately 1,000). The small sample size was acknowledged by the authors as a limitation that may reduce accuracy. Only peripheral blood was studied, because thyroid tissue, the primary lesion, was inaccessible.

Library preparation used multiplex PCR. The sequencer listed for this sample is Illumina HiSeq 4000. TCR beta libraries were built with iRepertoire HTBI primers and Arm-PCR amplification of CDR3 regions. Gel purification was performed on PCR products prior to sequencing. The authors' analysis ran thus. Gene usage analysis of CDR3 amino acid clonotypes used the 60 to 75 TRBV and 11 to 15 TRBJ segments found across samples. COPE and FqMerger were used to merge filtered high-quality paired reads into contigs. BLAST was used to align contigs to IMGT TRBV, TRBD and TRBJ reference genes, with CDR3 defined following IMGT. Clonotypes above 0.1% frequency were classified as highly expanded clones. Shannon entropy served as the measure of repertoire diversity, while the Gini coefficient captured V-J evenness. Clonotypes shared by more than one individual were considered public. TCRdb's own reprocessing of the public reads used fastp at Q25 and MiXCR and kept productive beta chains. Here each entry gathers all rows of one CDR3 protein and keeps the most common genes and DNA. The authors' filters were not applied to this entry. A total of around 340,000 distinct CDR3 sequences appear in this sample, roughly 21% of them only once. 29% of the sample is taken by the ten largest.

The receptor's source is a female donor with Graves disease. The chain is made from TRBV15 and TRBJ1-4; 6 matching bases give a weak D call of TRBD1. Sample: peripheral blood mononuclear cells (PBMCs), taken when the disease was refractory, from a patient treated with antithyroid drugs. The sequenced DNA is TGTGCCACCAGCAGTAGGGGGGTGCAAAGACGCGAAAAACTGTTTTTT. Its translation reads: CATSSRGVQRREKLFF.